This entry lists 23 T cell receptor beta chains sequenced from one sample in a study of T cell responses to AZD1222 COVID-19 vaccine listed by TCRdb under 2021. In light of the paper, this sample's time point label describes: baseline before first vaccination. The library was made by the immunoSEQ multiplex PCR assay. TCRdb mirrors the immuneACCESS table, restricted to in-frame sequences. Some clones are absent from its copies; in checked studies, under half trace to an unresolved V gene, and the reason for the others is unknown. This sample gives under 150,000 clones in total; about 92% of them show up just once. 0.8% to 1.1% of the sample rests with the top ten. The sample in question was peripheral blood, obtained on day 0 of AZD1222 vaccination. These TCRs come from an adult in good health.

The CDR3 DNA reads as TGTGCCAGCAGCTTAATCGCTGTGGACGAGCAGTACTTC. It specifies CASSLIAVDEQYF. V usage is TRBV13 and J usage is TRBJ2-7, with D unresolved. The CDR3 spans 13 residues. Germline V gene sequence: CDR1 PRHDT, CDR2 FYEKMQ (reference sequence). V was pared by 2 bases and J by 5 bases, with 10 bases between.

The CDR3 protein is CASSSDNYEQYF. The CDR3 region has the DNA TGTGCCAGCAGTTCGGACAATTACGAGCAGTACTTC. V and J are TRBV27 and TRBJ2-7; D perhaps matches TRBD1 (5 bases). V was trimmed by 4 bases and J by 4 bases, leaving 8 bases between them. In germline, CDR1 is MNHEY, CDR2 SMNVEV (reference sequence). The CDR3 extends over 12 amino acids.

The chain links TRBV5-1 to TRBJ2-5, with TRBD2 matching over 7 bases. The CDR3 runs to 15 residues. Germline CDR1 reads SGHRS; CDR2 reads YFSETQ. After removal of 0 bases from V and 4 bases from J, the junction contained 6 bases not matched to a gene. The CDR3 DNA reads as TGCGCCAGCAGCTTGGGGACTAGTACGGCAGAGACCCAGTACTTC. Its translation is CASSLGTSTAETQYF.

V and J are TRBV6-5 and TRBJ2-7, with a weak D call TRBD2 (5 bases). V was cut by 2 bases and J by 5 bases, with 19 bases left in between. The germline CDR1 and CDR2 sequences are MNHEY and SVGAGI. The CDR3 sequence is 16 residues long. CDR3 residues: CASSYLSGFSGHEQYF. The CDR3 nucleotides are TGTGCCAGCAGTTACCTTTCGGGGTTCTCAGGCCACGAGCAGTACTTC.

The chain carries TRBV4-1 and TRBJ2-7; weak D call: TRBD1 (6 bases). V dropped 0 bases and J dropped 7 bases, with 16 bases sitting between them. Germline CDR1 reads MGHRA; CDR2 reads YSYEKL. The CDR3 runs to 15 residues. The CDR3 DNA sequence: TGCGCCAGCAGCCAAGACCGTTACAGGGTAGGAGAGCAGTACTTC. Encoded protein: CASSQDRYRVGEQYF.

This CDR3 is CAIGMNTEAFF. The CDR3 DNA sequence: TGTGCCATCGGGATGAACACTGAAGCTTTCTTT. The chain couples TRBV10-3 to TRBJ1-1; D is ambiguous. Germline assignment: CDR1 ENHRY and CDR2 SYGVKD. V was cut by 8 bases and J by 0 bases, with 4 bases left in between. This CDR3 has 11 residues.

The V and J genes are TRBV4-1 and TRBJ2-2, with D perhaps matching TRBD1 or TRBD2 (6 bases each). The CDR3 runs 16 residues. The V end was cut by 3 bases, the J end by 6 bases, with 17 bases between. Germline V gene lookup returns CDR1 MGHRA and CDR2 YSYEKL. The CDR3 nucleotides are TGCGCCAGCAGCCAGTTAGGGGGAGGTTTACCCGGGGAGCTGTTTTTT. Translating it yields CASSQLGGGLPGELFF.

This clone was seen only a few times. The gene calls are TRBV14 and TRBJ1-3; 7 bases are a match to TRBD1. Germline CDR1 SGHDN, CDR2 FVKESK. Losses at the gene ends were 2 bases for V and 0 bases for J; bases not matched to a gene: 1. The CDR3 length is 15 residues. CDR3 region: CASSQTGASGNTIYF. The CDR3 DNA reads TGTGCCAGCAGCCAAACAGGGGCCTCTGGAAACACCATATATTTT.

This chain links TRBV5-6 with TRBJ1-2; D is unclear. Germline V gene sequence: CDR1 SGHDT, CDR2 YYEEEE. CDR3 length: 12 residues. Trimming pared 1 base from V and 5 bases from J, leaving 6 bases between. The CDR3 DNA reads TGTGCCAGCAGCTTGAGCCGTTATGGCTACACCTTC. Protein product: CASSLSRYGYTF.

The V call is TRBV3-1 (or the pseudogene TRBV3-2), the J call TRBJ2-7; the D gene is possibly TRBD2 (5 bases). This CDR3 region has 15 residues. V lost 6 bases to trimming and J lost 1 base, with 16 bases between them. The V gene's germline CDR1 is LGHDT and CDR2 YNNKEL (reference sequence). In nucleotides, the CDR3 is TGTGCCAGCAGTTGGACCCTCGGAGGTTCCTACGAGCAGTACTTC. Protein product: CASSWTLGGSYEQYF.

The genes are TRBV12-3 or TRBV12-4 and TRBJ2-2; no clear D gene. This CDR3 contains 13 residues. Trimming stripped 3 bases from V and 5 bases from J, with 7 bases between. CDR3 in DNA: TGTGCCAGCAGTTTCGTGTGGACCGGGGAGCTGTTTTTT. Residues: CASSFVWTGELFF.

V and J are TRBV3-1 (or the pseudogene TRBV3-2) and TRBJ1-2; D gene unclear. The CDR3 length is 14 residues. Germline CDR1 is LGHDT and CDR2 is YNNKEL (reference sequence). V was trimmed by 1 base and J by 4 bases, leaving 10 bases between them. CDR3 coding DNA: TGTGCCAGCAGCCAAGGTCCGGCGGGCTATGGCTACACCTTC. Its protein product is CASSQGPAGYGYTF.

The rearrangement joins TRBV18 to TRBJ2-1; 7 bases fit TRBD2. With V trimmed by 3 bases and J by 4 bases, 6 bases remained unmatched. The CDR3 extends over 15 amino acids. Per the germline V gene, CDR1 is KGHSH and CDR2 is LQKENI. CDR3 sequence reads: CASSPPWGGYNEQFF. The CDR3 DNA is TGTGCCAGCTCACCCCCTTGGGGGGGATACAATGAGCAGTTCTTC.

This sequence joins TRBV3-1 (or the pseudogene TRBV3-2) and TRBJ2-3, with D tentatively TRBD1 or TRBD2 (6 bases each). V shed 0 bases and J shed 4 bases, with 17 bases lying between them. Germline values: CDR1 LGHDT, CDR2 YNNKEL (reference sequence). This CDR3 region has 17 residues. CDR3 bases: TGTGCCAGCAGCCAAGATGGCCGGGGGCGCCCCGCAGATACGCAGTATTTT. Translation gives CASSQDGRGRPADTQYF.

V and J are TRBV3-1 (or the pseudogene TRBV3-2) and TRBJ1-5; weak D call: TRBD1 (5 bases). In germline, CDR1 is LGHDT, CDR2 YNNKEL (reference sequence). Trimming removed 1 base from V and 3 bases from J, with 7 bases in between. The CDR3 runs to 14 residues. CDR3 DNA sequence: TGTGCCAGCAGCCAAGGGGGGTACAATCAGCCCCAGCATTTT. This encodes CASSQGGYNQPQHF.

V gene TRBV7-9 combines with J gene TRBJ1-1; maybe TRBD1 (5 bases). The germline V gene has CDR1 SEHNR and CDR2 FQNEAQ (reference sequence). The CDR3 has 13 residues. The V and J ends lost 5 bases and 2 bases respectively, with 9 bases between them. The CDR3 DNA reads as TGTGCCAGCAGCCAACAGGTTAACACTGAAGCTTTCTTT. It encodes CASSQQVNTEAFF.

V usage is TRBV5-4 and J usage is TRBJ2-7, with a tentative D call TRBD1 (6 bases). The CDR3 has 14 residues. V dropped 4 bases and J dropped 3 bases, with 14 bases sitting between them. Germline CDR1 reads SGHNT; CDR2 reads YYREEE (reference sequence). The CDR3 nucleotides read TGTGCCAGCAGCCAGCAGACAGGTAACTACGAGCAGTACTTC. It translates to CASSQQTGNYEQYF.

J is TRBJ2-4 and V is TRBV29-1; D possibly corresponds to TRBD2 (6 bases). The CDR3 covers 13 residues. Germline assignment: CDR1 SQVTM and CDR2 ANQGSEA. Between the trimmed V and J ends, which lost 4 bases and 9 bases, there was a span of 16 bases. DNA of the CDR3: TGCAGCGTTGGAAGAAGGGAGGCTGCCATTCAGTACTTC. Translating it yields CSVGRREAAIQYF.

This chain uses TRBV7-6 with TRBJ2-3; D unresolved. V shed 2 bases and J shed 4 bases, with 10 bases lying between them. Germline CDR1 is SGHVS and CDR2 is FNYEAQ. This CDR3 spans 14 amino acids. The CDR3 nucleotides read TGTGCCAGCAGCTTAAGCCACTCGGCAGATACGCAGTATTTT. This encodes CASSLSHSADTQYF.

The chain uses TRBV15 and TRBJ1-1; tentative D call: TRBD1 (6 bases). Germline values: CDR1 LNHNV, CDR2 YYDKDF (reference sequence). There are 15 residues in the CDR3. Trimming removed 5 bases from V and 0 bases from J, with 13 bases in between. This CDR3 is CATSGGAQLNTEAFF. The CDR3 nucleotides read TGTGCCACCAGCGGGGGGGCACAGTTGAACACTGAAGCTTTCTTT. Full variable domain (rest looked up from reference TRBV15 and TRBJ1-1): DAMVIQNPRYQVTQFGKPVTLSCSQTLNHNVMYWYQQKSSQAPKLLFHYYDKDFNNEADTPDNFQSRRPNTSFCFLDIRSPGLGDTAMYLCATSGGAQLNTEAFFGQGTRLTVV.

This rearrangement joins TRBV27 to TRBJ1-3, with D possibly being TRBD1 (6 bases). V shed 5 bases and J shed 4 bases, with 12 bases lying between them. This CDR3 has 14 residues. Germline V gives CDR1 MNHEY, CDR2 SMNVEV (reference sequence). The CDR3 nucleotides are TGTGCCAGCAGTCCAAACGACAGGGGAAACACCATATATTTT. Protein product: CASSPNDRGNTIYF.

This clone was picked up one time. The CDR3 region is CASSPPSGRTSTYEQYF. DNA for the CDR3: TGTGCCAGCAGCCCCCCATCGGGCAGGACTAGCACCTACGAGCAGTACTTC. The chain joins TRBV21-1 to TRBJ2-7; TRBD2, the D gene given by the table, was not confirmed from the DNA. TRBV21-1 is shown as a pseudogene. This CDR3 is 17 amino acids long.

Note on this clone: Different DNA sequences within this sample yield the same CDR3. The chain carries TRBV6-5 and TRBJ2-1; D not resolved. V shed 2 bases and J shed 0 bases, with 8 bases lying between them. CDR1 and CDR2 from the germline V gene are MNHEY and SVGAGI. The CDR3 has 15 amino acids. CDR3 DNA: TGTGCCAGCAGTTACGGCCGCAGCTCCTACAATGAGCAGTTCTTC. It translates to CASSYGRSSYNEQFF.